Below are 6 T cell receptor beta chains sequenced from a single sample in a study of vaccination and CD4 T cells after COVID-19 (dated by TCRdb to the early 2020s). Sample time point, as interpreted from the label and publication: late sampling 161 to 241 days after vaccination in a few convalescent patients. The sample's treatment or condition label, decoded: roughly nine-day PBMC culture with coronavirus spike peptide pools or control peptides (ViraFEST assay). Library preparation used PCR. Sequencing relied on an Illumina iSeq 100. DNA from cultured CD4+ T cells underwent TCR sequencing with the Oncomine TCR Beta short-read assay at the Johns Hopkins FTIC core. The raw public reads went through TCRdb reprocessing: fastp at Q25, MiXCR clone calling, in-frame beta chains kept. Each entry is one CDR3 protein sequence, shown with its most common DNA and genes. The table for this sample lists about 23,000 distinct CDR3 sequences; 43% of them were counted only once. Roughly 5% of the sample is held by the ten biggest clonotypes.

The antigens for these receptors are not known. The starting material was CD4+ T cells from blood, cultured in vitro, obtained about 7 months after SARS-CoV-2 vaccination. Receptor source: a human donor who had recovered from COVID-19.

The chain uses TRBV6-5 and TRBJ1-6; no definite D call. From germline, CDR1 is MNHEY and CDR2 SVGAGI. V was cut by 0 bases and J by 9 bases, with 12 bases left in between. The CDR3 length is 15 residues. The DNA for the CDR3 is TGTGCCAGCAGTTACTCGCCGGCCAGGTCTTCACCCCTCCACTTT. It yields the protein CASSYSPARSSPLHF.

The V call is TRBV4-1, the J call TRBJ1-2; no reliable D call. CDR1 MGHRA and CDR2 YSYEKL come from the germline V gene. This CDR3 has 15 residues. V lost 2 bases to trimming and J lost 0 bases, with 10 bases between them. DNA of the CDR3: TGCGCCAGCAGCCAAACGACCGTCGCTAACTATGGCTACACCTTC. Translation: CASSQTTVANYGYTF.

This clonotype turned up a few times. The CDR3 here is CASSRGGWQPQHF. CDR3 nucleotide sequence: TGTGCCAGTAGTCGGGGGGGGTGGCAGCCCCAGCATTTT. The rearrangement uses TRBV19 and TRBJ1-5; D possibly corresponds to TRBD1 (5 bases). The length of the CDR3 is 13 residues. Trimming removed 5 bases from V and 7 bases from J, with 12 bases in between. Germline V CDR1 and CDR2: LNHDA, SQIVND (reference sequence).

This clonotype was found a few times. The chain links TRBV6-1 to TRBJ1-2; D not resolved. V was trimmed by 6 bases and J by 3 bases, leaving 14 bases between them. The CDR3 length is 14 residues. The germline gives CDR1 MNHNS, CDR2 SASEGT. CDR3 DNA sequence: TGTGCCAGCAGCCCAGACCCATCGGACTATGGCTACACCTTC. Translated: CASSPDPSDYGYTF.

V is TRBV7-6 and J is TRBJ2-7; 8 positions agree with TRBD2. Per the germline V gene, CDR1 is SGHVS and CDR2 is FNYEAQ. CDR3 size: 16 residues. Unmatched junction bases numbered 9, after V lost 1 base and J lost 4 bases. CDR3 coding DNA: TGTGCCAGCAGCTTAGGTTCCAGCGGGAGTGATTACGAGCAGTACTTC. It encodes CASSLGSSGSDYEQYF.

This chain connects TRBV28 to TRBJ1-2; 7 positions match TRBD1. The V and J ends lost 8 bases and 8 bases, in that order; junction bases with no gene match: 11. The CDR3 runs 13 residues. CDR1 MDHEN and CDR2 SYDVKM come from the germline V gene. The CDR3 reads CASATQGGWGYTF. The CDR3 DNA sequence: TGTGCCAGCGCTACCCAGGGGGGTTGGGGCTACACCTTC.